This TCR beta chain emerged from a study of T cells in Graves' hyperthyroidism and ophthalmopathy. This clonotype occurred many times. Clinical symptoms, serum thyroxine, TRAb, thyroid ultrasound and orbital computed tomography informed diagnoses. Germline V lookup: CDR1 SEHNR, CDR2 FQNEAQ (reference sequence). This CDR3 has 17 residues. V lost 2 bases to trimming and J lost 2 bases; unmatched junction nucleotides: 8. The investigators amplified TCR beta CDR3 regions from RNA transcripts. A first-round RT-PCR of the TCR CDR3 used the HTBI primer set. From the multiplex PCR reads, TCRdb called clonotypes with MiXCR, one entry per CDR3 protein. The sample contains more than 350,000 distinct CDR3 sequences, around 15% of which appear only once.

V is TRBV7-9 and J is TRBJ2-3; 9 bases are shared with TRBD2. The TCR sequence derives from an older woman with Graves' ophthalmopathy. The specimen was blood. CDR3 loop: CASSLNSREGPTDTQYF. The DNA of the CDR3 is TGTGCCAGCAGCTTAAACTCGCGGGAGGGGCCCACAGATACGCAGTATTTT.